The T cell receptor (beta chain) described here comes from a study of blood T cell repertoires in COVID-19 (dated by TCRdb to 2020 to 2021). Some background on the complete study: The collaborator samples originated in the United States, Italy and Spain and spanned the acute and convalescent phases of COVID-19. The prospective study material was composed of cDNA or gDNA derived from T cells, B-cell-depleted T cells, or PBMCs. Subjects who had been exposed to COVID-19, were actively infected with it, or had recovered from it provided the deeply sampled blood TCRbeta repertoires that made up the dataset. The repertoires were made available in a free public database intended to serve as a resource for research on the immune response to SARS-CoV-2. The samples were drawn from two sources: the first 160 participants of the ongoing ImmuneRACE study, and approximately 1,300 subjects contributed by 6 global collaborators. Nearly every sample came with metadata listing a de-identified subject ID, COVID-19 status, age in years and sex. HLA class I and class II types, where available, came from metadata supplied by the sample provider rather than from assay-based typing. Overall study results and their limits: How much clinical and demographic metadata was included differed by source and by participant, and the metadata was provided uncurated.

V sheds 2 bases and J sheds 5 bases, leaving 10 bases between their ends. The CDR3 sequence holds 14 residues, the cysteine and phenylalanine included. Only the CDR3 DNA stays, 42 bases, in frame from base 1. From the germline V gene, CDR1 is SGHNT and CDR2 is YENEEA. One collaborating source in Seattle enrolled patients while the patients were actively infected and followed the patients over time throughout the course of disease. The collaborating institutions used their own protocols to collect whole blood in K2EDTA tubes. Collaborator samples were shipped for TCRbeta analysis as frozen whole blood, isolated PBMCs, or DNA extracted from either sample type. TCRbeta CDR3 regions were amplified from genomic DNA by means of the immunoSEQ Assay, a bias-controlled multiplex PCR. The authors' analysis ran thus. Nucleated cell counts per sample were estimated from amplification of reference gene primers within the assay. Sequence reads were collapsed and filtered to measure the absolute abundance of every unique TCRbeta CDR3 rearrangement. For each sample, productive Simpson clonality was calculated as the square root of Simpson's diversity index over productive rearrangements. Entries here come from immuneACCESS through TCRdb and include only in-frame sequences with V and J called. Some clones fail to appear in such tables; in the studies checked, an unresolved V gene covers under half of the shortfall, and the cause of the remainder is unknown. V, J and clone size are taken as reported in that table, and D and trimming were inferred from the DNA itself. Recorded for this sample are a few hundred thousand clones; around 89% of them occurred a single time. Together, the top ten hold roughly 6% of the sample.

About this clone: Its target antigen remains unknown. Base quality data are lacking; no much larger clone is found one base away.

Sequencing input: peripheral blood. The sequence links TRBV11-3 to TRBJ2-1; the D segment could be TRBD1, given 6 matching bases. This clonotype originated in a woman aged 50 to 60 with COVID-19, enrolled during active disease. Here the CDR3 is given as CASSLLPGDNEQFF. The DNA sequence reads TGTGCCAGCAGCTTACTTCCAGGGGACAATGAGCAGTTCTTC.